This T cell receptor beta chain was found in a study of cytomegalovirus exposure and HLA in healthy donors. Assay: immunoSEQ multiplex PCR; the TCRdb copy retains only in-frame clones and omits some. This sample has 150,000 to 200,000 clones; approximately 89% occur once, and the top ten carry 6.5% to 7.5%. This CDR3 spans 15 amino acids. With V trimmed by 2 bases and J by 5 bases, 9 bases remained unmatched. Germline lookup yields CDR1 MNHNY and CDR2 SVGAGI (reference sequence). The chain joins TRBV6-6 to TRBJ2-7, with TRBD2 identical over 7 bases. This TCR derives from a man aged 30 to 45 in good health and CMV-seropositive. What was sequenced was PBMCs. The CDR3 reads CASSYAPGGRDEQYF. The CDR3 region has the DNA TGTGCCAGCAGTTACGCGCCGGGAGGAAGGGACGAGCAGTACTTC.